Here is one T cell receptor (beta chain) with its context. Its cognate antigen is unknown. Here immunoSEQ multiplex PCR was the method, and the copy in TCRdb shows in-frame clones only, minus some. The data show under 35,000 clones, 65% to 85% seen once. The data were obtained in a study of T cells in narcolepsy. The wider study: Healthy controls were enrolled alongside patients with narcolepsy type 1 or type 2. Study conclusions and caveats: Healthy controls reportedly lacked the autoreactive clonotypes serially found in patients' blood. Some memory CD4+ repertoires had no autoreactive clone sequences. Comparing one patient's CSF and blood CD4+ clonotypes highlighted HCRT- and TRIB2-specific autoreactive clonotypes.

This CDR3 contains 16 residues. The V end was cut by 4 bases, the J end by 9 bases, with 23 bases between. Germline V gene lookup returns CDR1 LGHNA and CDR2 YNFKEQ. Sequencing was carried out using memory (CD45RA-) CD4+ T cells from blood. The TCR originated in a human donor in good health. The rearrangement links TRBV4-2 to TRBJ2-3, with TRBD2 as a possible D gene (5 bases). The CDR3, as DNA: TGTGCCAGCAGCCCGCGGAATGCGGGTTCGGCGGAAACGCAGTATTTT. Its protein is CASSPRNAGSAETQYF.